Sequencing of this T cell receptor (beta chain) was carried out in a study of cytomegalovirus exposure and HLA in healthy donors. Study details: Genotyping of 300 to 450 donors showed that about 84% belonged to the Caucasian-associated ancestry cluster. Study outcomes and limitations: In a later analysis, V- and J-gene trimming of beta chains associated with a DCLRE1C missense variant, replicated independently. Most TCR beta V segments were productive about 90% or about 30% of the time in an earlier analysis.

The PCR contained 60 Vbeta and 13 Jbeta primers. Profiled with immunoSEQ multiplex PCR; TCRdb holds only in-frame clones, not every one. The table has about 200,000 clones, about four fifths seen once. Of note for this clone: Its antigen is unknown.

When sampled, the donors appeared nominally healthy, though they likely had unrecorded immune exposures. V lost 1 base, J lost 7 bases, and 7 bases stayed unmatched. The CDR3 sequence is 15 residues long. In germline, CDR1 is LNHNV, CDR2 YYDKDF (reference sequence). Sequenced material: PBMCs. The gene calls are TRBV15 and TRBJ1-2, with 9 bases matching TRBD1. The receptor was isolated from a young man in good health and CMV-seronegative. The CDR3 protein is CATSRGVGDRAGYTF. In DNA, the CDR3 is TGTGCCACCAGCAGAGGGGTTGGGGACAGGGCTGGCTACACCTTC.